Listed below are T cell receptor beta chains from one sample, sequenced in a study of blood T cell repertoires in COVID-19. Assay used: immunoSEQ multiplex PCR; TCRdb lists only in-frame clones, some missing. Here the sample spans around 130,000 clones, around 91% being singletons. The sequencing input was peripheral blood. All receptors come from a man aged 65 to 79 with active or convalescent COVID-19. The CDR3 runs from the conserved cysteine through the conserved F or W. Fields, in order: J gene, D gene, clone size, V gene, CDR3 protein, CDR3 DNA. The D gene is left open where the match is weak. The listing skips clone size in some rows; elsewhere it reads once, few, many or a size class.

TRBJ1-3 | . | . | TRBV19 | CASSTAGDGNTIYF | TGTGCCAGTAGTACAGCAGGGGACGGAAACACCATATATTTT
TRBJ2-1 | TRBD2 | . | TRBV29-1 | CSVERTSGRLSSYNEQFF | TGCAGCGTTGAACGAACTAGCGGGAGGCTGAGCTCCTACAATGAGCAGTTCTTC
TRBJ2-2 | . | once | TRBV10-1 | CASSEAGIATGELFF | TGCGCCAGCAGTGAGGCCGGGATCGCCACCGGGGAGCTGTTTTTT
TRBJ2-4 | TRBD1 | . | TRBV6-1 | CASSDGTGGKNIQYF | TGTGCCAGCAGTGACGGGACAGGGGGCAAAAACATTCAGTACTTC
TRBJ1-2 | . | . | TRBV4-2 | CASSQDLHSNYGYTF | TGTGCCAGCAGCCAAGACCTTCACAGTAACTATGGCTACACCTTC
TRBJ1-2 | TRBD1 | . | TRBV27 | CASSLDGQGGGYGYTF | TGTGCCAGCAGTTTAGATGGACAGGGAGGAGGCTATGGCTACACCTTC
TRBJ1-1 | . | few | TRBV28 | CASSHPGDLEAFF | TGTGCCAGCAGCCACCCGGGGGACTTGGAAGCTTTCTTT
TRBJ1-4 | . | once | TRBV7-2 | CASSLATGSWEKLFF | TGTGCCAGCAGCTTAGCTACCGGGAGTTGGGAAAAACTGTTTTTT
TRBJ2-3 | . | . | TRBV6-5 | CASTLGLDFTDTQYF | TGTGCCAGCACCCTAGGACTGGATTTCACAGATACGCAGTATTTT
TRBJ2-7 | TRBD2 | . | TRBV19 | CAGVPGEGRYEQYF | TGTGCCGGAGTACCGGGGGAGGGTCGGTACGAGCAGTACTTC
TRBJ1-5 | TRBD1 | once | TRBV7-9 | CASSLEGQGNQPQHF | TGTGCCAGCAGCTTAGAAGGACAGGGCAATCAGCCCCAGCATTTT
TRBJ2-1 | . | once | TRBV6-5 | CASRGDYNEQFF | TGTGCCAGCAGAGGGGACTACAATGAGCAGTTCTTC
TRBJ2-1 | TRBD1 | . | TRBV6-5 | CASSYSSGQGYNEQFF | TGTGCCAGCAGTTACTCTTCGGGACAGGGGTACAATGAGCAGTTCTTC
TRBJ1-2 | TRBD1 | . | TRBV28 | CASSSTGGSAYGYTF | TGTGCCAGCAGTTCTACAGGGGGTTCGGCGTATGGCTACACCTTC
TRBJ2-7 | TRBD2 | . | TRBV6-1 | CASSERRLAGEYEQYF | TGTGCCAGCAGTGAAAGAAGACTAGCGGGAGAGTACGAGCAGTACTTC
TRBJ2-3 | . | . | TRBV5-8 | CASSFVSTYTDTQYF | TGTGCCAGCAGCTTTGTCTCGACTTACACAGATACGCAGTATTTT
TRBJ2-2 | . | . | TRBV18 | CASSPQGGRNTGELFF | TGTGCCAGCTCACCACAAGGGGGAAGGAACACCGGGGAGCTGTTTTTT
TRBJ1-2 | TRBD1 | . | TRBV28 | CASSSPTTGGNLYGYTF | TGTGCCAGCAGTTCTCCGACGACAGGGGGAAACTTGTATGGCTACACCTTC
TRBJ2-1 | . | . | TRBV7-2 | CASSLAGLGDEQFF | TGTGCCAGCAGCTTAGCGGGACTGGGCGATGAGCAGTTCTTC
TRBJ2-5 | TRBD1 | . | TRBV11-2 | CASSLGQGARSETQYF | TGTGCCAGCAGCTTAGGGCAGGGGGCCAGGTCAGAGACCCAGTACTTC
TRBJ2-7 | . | . | TRBV24-1 | CATSGAGGREQYF | TGTGCCACCAGTGGGGCAGGAGGGAGGGAGCAGTACTTC
TRBJ2-3 | TRBD1 | . | TRBV10-3 | CAISDQGATDTQYF | TGTGCCATCAGTGATCAGGGGGCCACAGATACGCAGTATTTT
TRBJ1-2 | TRBD1 | . | TRBV28 | CASSLRTGFNYGYTF | TGTGCCAGCAGTTTACGGACAGGGTTTAACTATGGCTACACCTTC
TRBJ2-5 | . | . | TRBV12-2 | CASRERGNPETQYF | TGTGCAAGCCGAGAGCGAGGGAACCCAGAGACCCAGTACTTC
TRBJ1-2 | . | . | TRBV21-1 | CASSKSLEDRHYGYTF | TGTGCCAGCAGCAAAAGTCTCGAGGACAGACACTATGGCTACACCTTC
TRBJ1-5 | TRBD1 | . | TRBV6-4 | CASSDPDRVKPQHF | TGTGCCAGCAGTGACCCGGACAGGGTGAAGCCCCAGCATTTT
TRBJ1-1 | . | few | TRBV9 | CASSGSGARDTEAFF | TGTGCCAGCAGCGGATCAGGGGCTAGAGACACTGAAGCTTTCTTT
TRBJ1-1 | TRBD1 | . | TRBV19 | CASSMGQGMNTEAFF | TGTGCCAGTAGTATGGGACAGGGGATGAACACTGAAGCTTTCTTT
TRBJ2-7 | . | . | TRBV28 | CASFRPDSYEQYF | TGTGCCAGTTTTCGCCCGGACAGCTACGAGCAGTACTTC
TRBJ1-3 | . | once | TRBV29-1 | CSVTPQGIGNTIYF | TGCAGCGTTACACCGCAGGGAATCGGAAACACCATATATTTT
TRBJ1-5 | TRBD1 | . | TRBV28 | CASIDRGLAQHF | TGTGCCAGCATTGACAGGGGGCTGGCCCAGCATTTT
TRBJ1-4 | . | . | TRBV19 | CATSGHLNEKLFF | TGTGCCACTTCGGGACACCTCAATGAAAAACTGTTTTTT
TRBJ1-1 | TRBD1 | once | TRBV23-1 | CASSQSDRGPLNTEAFF | TGCGCCAGCAGTCAATCGGACAGGGGGCCCCTGAACACTGAAGCTTTCTTT
TRBJ2-3 | TRBD2 | . | TRBV7-2 | CASTLLARRGDTQYF | TGTGCCAGCACCCTACTAGCGAGGCGGGGAGATACGCAGTATTTT
TRBJ2-5 | TRBD1 | . | TRBV11-2 | CASSRQGARETQYF | TGTGCCAGCAGCCGGCAGGGGGCGCGAGAGACCCAGTACTTC
TRBJ2-7 | TRBD2 | . | TRBV5-6 | CASTWGGLDEQYF | TGTGCCAGCACCTGGGGGGGTTTGGACGAGCAGTACTTC
TRBJ1-6 | . | . | TRBV27 | CASRDRISSPLHF | TGTGCCAGCAGGGACAGAATAAGTTCACCCCTCCACTTT
TRBJ1-5 | . | . | TRBV18 | CASSPQGGREQPQHF | TGTGCCAGCTCACCTCAAGGAGGGCGGGAACAGCCCCAGCATTTT